Listed below are T cell receptor beta chains from one sample, sequenced in a study of CD8 T cells in ankylosing spondylitis. TCRdb reanalysed the 5' RACE reads using MiXCR and keeps one entry per CDR3 protein. Of roughly 440,000 distinct CDR3 sequences in the sample, roughly 15% were seen once. The sample was blood, either unsorted or a sorted T cell fraction (not recorded which). The receptors shown here come from a male donor with ankylosing spondylitis. The CDR3 runs from the conserved cysteine through the conserved F or W.

cdr3_aa: CSGRSGGRTEAFF; j_call: TRBJ1-1; v_call: TRBV29-1
cdr3_aa: CASSSLLAGAYNEQFF; j_call: TRBJ2-1; v_call: TRBV12-3/TRBV12-4
cdr3_aa: CASSYSSSGGGNEQFF; j_call: TRBJ2-1; v_call: TRBV6-5
cdr3_aa: CSAVTGGSNTEAFF; j_call: TRBJ1-1; v_call: TRBV20-1
cdr3_aa: CASSPNLRGAYNSPLHF; j_call: TRBJ1-6; v_call: TRBV16
cdr3_aa: CASSRTGSSLSYGYTF; j_call: TRBJ1-2; v_call: TRBV12-3/TRBV12-4
cdr3_aa: CASTPRTGGYEQYF; j_call: TRBJ2-7; v_call: TRBV11-3
cdr3_aa: CASSLSAASTDTQYF; j_call: TRBJ2-3; v_call: TRBV27
cdr3_aa: CASSPRRQETQYF; j_call: TRBJ2-5; v_call: TRBV18
cdr3_aa: CASSPQGRNGYQPQHF; j_call: TRBJ1-5; v_call: TRBV6-1
cdr3_aa: CSVVVGSNHEQFF; j_call: TRBJ2-1; v_call: TRBV29-1
cdr3_aa: CASSSLIRQETQYF; j_call: TRBJ2-5; v_call: TRBV28
cdr3_aa: CSAIDGGGTGNTIYF; j_call: TRBJ1-3; v_call: TRBV20-1
cdr3_aa: CASRQWDQPQHF; j_call: TRBJ1-5; v_call: TRBV6-6
cdr3_aa: CASSLAGQGAYNEQFF; j_call: TRBJ2-1; v_call: TRBV11-2
cdr3_aa: CASSLEQFGDTQYF; j_call: TRBJ2-3; v_call: TRBV5-1
cdr3_aa: CASSLGRGTNTEAFF; j_call: TRBJ1-1; v_call: TRBV12-3/TRBV12-4
cdr3_aa: CASSQGWGFVSYNEQFF; j_call: TRBJ2-1; v_call: TRBV4-3
cdr3_aa: CSARDGQRYYGYTF; j_call: TRBJ1-2; v_call: TRBV20-1
cdr3_aa: CASQGSGRVYEQFF; j_call: TRBJ2-1; v_call: TRBV6-2/TRBV6-3
cdr3_aa: CASSSGLAIQETQYF; j_call: TRBJ2-5; v_call: TRBV9
cdr3_aa: CASSQMGLAGDTDTQYF; j_call: TRBJ2-3; v_call: TRBV4-2
cdr3_aa: CASTPTSTNYGYTF; j_call: TRBJ1-2; v_call: TRBV4-1